A selection of T cell receptor beta chains follows, all from one sample in a study of blood T cells in healthy people across ages. TCRdb re-analysed the 5' RACE reads in MiXCR, keeping a single row per CDR3 protein. The repertoire has hundreds of thousands of distinct CDR3 sequences, roughly 53% of them found once; the top ten carry around 37%. The sample was blood. The receptors come from a man aged 55 to 70 in good health. CDR3s include the opening cysteine and the closing phenylalanine or tryptophan. The D gene is left open where the match is weak. Rows give clone size only sometimes, using once, few, many, or a class for an expanded clone.

clone_size j_call v_call d_call cdr3_nt cdr3_aa
- TRBJ2-1 TRBV5-1 TRBD2 TGCGCCAGCAGTTTGGCGGTTAGCGGGGGGGCCGGTGAGCAGTTCTTC CASSLAVSGGAGEQFF
- TRBJ2-7 TRBV7-2 TRBD2 TGTGCCAGCAGCCAAAGGGGACTAGCGGGGGGGCTCGCGTACGAGCAGTACTTC CASSQRGLAGGLAYEQYF
- TRBJ2-5 TRBV20-1 - TGCAGTGCCGCGTCCCGGACAGATAGGTACCAAGAGACCCAGTACTTC CSAASRTDRYQETQYF
- TRBJ2-1 TRBV29-1 TRBD2 TGCAGCGCCTCGTTTAACGCGGGGGAGTACAATGAGCAGTTCTTC CSASFNAGEYNEQFF
- TRBJ2-1 TRBV20-1 - TGCAGTGCCCAGAGGGGTAGCGGTAATGAGCAGTTCTTC CSAQRGSGNEQFF
- TRBJ1-2 TRBV6-1 - TGTGCCAGCAGTGATCGGGGGCCAGTCTATGGCTACACCTTC CASSDRGPVYGYTF
- TRBJ2-7 TRBV18 TRBD1 TGTGCCAGCTCAAAGGGACAGCAATACGAGCAGTACTTC CASSKGQQYEQYF
- TRBJ1-5 TRBV3-1 - TGTGCCAGCAGCCATTTGGGCCGTAATCAGCCCCAGCATTTT CASSHLGRNQPQHF
- TRBJ2-1 TRBV5-1 TRBD2 TGCGCCAGCAGCTTGGTCCCGGGACTAGATAGCTCCTACAATGAGCAGTTCTTC CASSLVPGLDSSYNEQFF
few TRBJ2-1 TRBV3-1 - TGTGCCAGCAGCCAATTGGGGAACTACAATGAGCAGTTCTTC CASSQLGNYNEQFF